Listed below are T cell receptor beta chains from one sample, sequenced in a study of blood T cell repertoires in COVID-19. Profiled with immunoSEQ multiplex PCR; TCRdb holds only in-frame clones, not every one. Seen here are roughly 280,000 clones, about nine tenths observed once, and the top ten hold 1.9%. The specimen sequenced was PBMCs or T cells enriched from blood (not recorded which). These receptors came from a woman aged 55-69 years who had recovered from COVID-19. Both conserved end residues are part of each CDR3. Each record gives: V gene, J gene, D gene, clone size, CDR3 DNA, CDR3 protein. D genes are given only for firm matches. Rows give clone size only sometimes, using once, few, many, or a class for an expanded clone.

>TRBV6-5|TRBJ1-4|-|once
TGTGCCAGCAGCGACAGACCTAATGAAAAACTGTTTTTT
CASSDRPNEKLFF
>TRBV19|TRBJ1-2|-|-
TGTGCCAGTAGTCAGGTGGGAGTCTATGGCTACACCTTC
CASSQVGVYGYTF
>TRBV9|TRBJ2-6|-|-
TGTGCCAGCGACCGGAGGCCTGGGGCCAACGTCCTGACTTTC
CASDRRPGANVLTF
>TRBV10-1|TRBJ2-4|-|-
TGCGCCAGCATTCTAGGCAAAAACATTCAGTACTTC
CASILGKNIQYF
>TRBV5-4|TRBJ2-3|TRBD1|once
TGTGCCAGCCCGGCAAATGGGACAGGGGCAGATACGCAGTATTTT
CASPANGTGADTQYF
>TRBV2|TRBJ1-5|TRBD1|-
TGTGCCAGCAAATCGGGACAGGGTTATCAGCCCCAGCATTTT
CASKSGQGYQPQHF
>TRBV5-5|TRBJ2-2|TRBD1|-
TGTGCCAGCAGCTTTGGACAGGGGAACACCGGGGAGCTGTTTTTT
CASSFGQGNTGELFF
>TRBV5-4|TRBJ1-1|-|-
TGTGCCAGCAGCCCAAAGGGGCTAGTGACTGAAGCTTTCTTT
CASSPKGLVTEAFF
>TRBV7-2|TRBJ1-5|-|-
TGTGCCAGCAGCTTCCGGAGGGATGGGAGTCAGCCCCAGCATTTT
CASSFRRDGSQPQHF
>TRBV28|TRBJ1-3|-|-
TGTGCCAGCTCGGGGGGGGAGGCGGCCTCTGGAAACACCATATATTTT
CASSGGEAASGNTIYF
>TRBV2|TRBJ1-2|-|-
TGTGCCAGCCTTGCAGACTGGGTCTATGGCTACACCTTC
CASLADWVYGYTF
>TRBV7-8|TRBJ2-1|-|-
TGTGCCAGCAGCTTTCCCCCTGAGCGTCCCTCCTACAATGAGCAGTTCTTC
CASSFPPERPSYNEQFF
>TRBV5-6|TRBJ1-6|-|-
TGTGCCAGCAGCTTGGGATTGACAGGCTTCTCACCCCTCCACTTT
CASSLGLTGFSPLHF
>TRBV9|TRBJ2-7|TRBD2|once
TGTGCCAGCAGCCCCGGGGGGGCCCTCTACGAGCAGTACTTC
CASSPGGALYEQYF
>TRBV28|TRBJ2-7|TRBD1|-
TGTGCCAGCAGCGGAACCGGGACAGGGGACTACGAGCAGTACTTC
CASSGTGTGDYEQYF
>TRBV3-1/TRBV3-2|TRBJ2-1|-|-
TGTGCCAGCAGTCCGACATCTGCCGACAATGAGCAGTTCTTC
CASSPTSADNEQFF
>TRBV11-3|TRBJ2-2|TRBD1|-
TGTGCCAGCAGGCCCAGACAGGGGGCGGAGGTCGGGGAGCTGTTTTTT
CASRPRQGAEVGELFF
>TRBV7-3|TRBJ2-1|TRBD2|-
TGTGCCAGCAGCCGGGGACTAGCGGGGGGGCCTGAGCAGTTCTTC
CASSRGLAGGPEQFF
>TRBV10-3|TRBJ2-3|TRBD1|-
TGTGCCATCACCCGGGACAGGGGTTCAGATACGCAGTATTTT
CAITRDRGSDTQYF
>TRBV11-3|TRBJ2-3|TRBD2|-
TGTGCCAGCAGCTCCCCCCCGGGACTAGGAACTAGCACAGATACGCAGTATTTT
CASSSPPGLGTSTDTQYF
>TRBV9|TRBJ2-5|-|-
TGTGCCAGCAGCGTAGCAGGCAGGGTTCGTGAGACCCAGTACTTC
CASSVAGRVRETQYF
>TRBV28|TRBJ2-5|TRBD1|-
TGTGCCAGCAGTCGATGGACAGGGGAAGAAGAGACCCAGTACTTC
CASSRWTGEEETQYF
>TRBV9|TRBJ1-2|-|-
TGTGCCAGCAGCAACCGAGGAGGGAGGAACTATGGCTACACCTTC
CASSNRGGRNYGYTF
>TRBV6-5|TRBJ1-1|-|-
TGTGCCAGCCATCTAGAGTGGAACACTGAAGCTTTCTTT
CASHLEWNTEAFF
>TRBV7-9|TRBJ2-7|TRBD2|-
TGTGCCAGCAGCCCTTCACTAGCGGGAGGCCACGAGCAGTACTTC
CASSPSLAGGHEQYF
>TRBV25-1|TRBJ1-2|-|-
TGTGCCAGCAGTGGGGCCTATAACTATGGCTACACCTTC
CASSGAYNYGYTF
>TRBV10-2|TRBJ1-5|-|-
TGCGCCAGCAGCAGGGAGGTAAGGGCCGGGCAGCCCCAGCATTTT
CASSREVRAGQPQHF
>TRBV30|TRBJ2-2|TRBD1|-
TGTGCCTGGAGTGTAAAGGGGGCTGACGGGGAGCTGTTTTTT
CAWSVKGADGELFF
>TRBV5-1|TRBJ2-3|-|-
TGCGCCAGCAGGGTGAGAATCCTTAGCACAGATACGCAGTATTTT
CASRVRILSTDTQYF
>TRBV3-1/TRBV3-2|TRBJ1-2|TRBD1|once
TGTGCCAGCAGCCCCCCCAACCAGGGGGTTGGCTACACCTTC
CASSPPNQGVGYTF
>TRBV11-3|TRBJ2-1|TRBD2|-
TGTGCCAGCAGCCCGGGACTAGCGGGGGGCTACAATGAGCAGTTCTTC
CASSPGLAGGYNEQFF
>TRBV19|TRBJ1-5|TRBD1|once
TGTGCCAGTAGTCCGGGACAGTCGAGGTTTCCTACTCAGCCCCAGCATTTT
CASSPGQSRFPTQPQHF
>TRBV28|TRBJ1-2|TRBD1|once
TGTGCCAGCAGCCAGGGCGGACAGGGGGCGGACTATGGCTACACCTTC
CASSQGGQGADYGYTF
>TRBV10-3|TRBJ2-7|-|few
TGTGCCATCAGAAGTCCCCTCGGCGGCGAGCAGTACTTC
CAIRSPLGGEQYF
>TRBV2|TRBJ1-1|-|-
TGTGCCAGCAAAGACGGGGTGAACACTGAAGCTTTCTTT
CASKDGVNTEAFF
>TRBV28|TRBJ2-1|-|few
TGTGCCAGCACCCCAGTGGCCCCAGAACACAATGAGCAGTTCTTC
CASTPVAPEHNEQFF
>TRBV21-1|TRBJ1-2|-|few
TGTGCCAGCAGCAAATCGGGGACAACCAGGCGGTATGGCTACACCTTC
CASSKSGTTRRYGYTF
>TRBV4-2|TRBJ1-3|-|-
TGTGCCAGCAGCCAAGATGGTCAAGGGGCTGGAAACACCATATATTTT
CASSQDGQGAGNTIYF
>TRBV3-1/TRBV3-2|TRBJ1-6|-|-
TGTGCCAGCAGGCATTCTGGACAGAATTCACCCCTCCACTTT
CASRHSGQNSPLHF
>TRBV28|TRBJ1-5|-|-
TGTGCCAGCAGTGGCCGCGGGGGGCGGACATATAGCAATCAGCCCCAGCATTTT
CASSGRGGRTYSNQPQHF
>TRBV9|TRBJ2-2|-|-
TGTGCCAGCAGCGTCACGGGGACCGGGGAGCTGTTTTTT
CASSVTGTGELFF
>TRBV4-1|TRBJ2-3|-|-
TGCGCCAGCAGCCAGACAAAGGGGACAGATACGCAGTATTTT
CASSQTKGTDTQYF